Listed here are 4 T cell receptor beta chains from one sample, sequenced in a study of T cell responses to AZD1222 COVID-19 vaccine. Clones were read by immunoSEQ multiplex PCR, and TCRdb kept only the in-frame ones, dropping some. The data hold around 100,000 clones, with 92% observed a single time. The starting material was peripheral blood, obtained on day 0 of AZD1222 vaccination. The receptors originated from an adult in good health.

The chain uses TRBV6-5 and TRBJ1-5; maybe TRBD1 (5 bases). Trimming stripped 1 base from V and 6 bases from J, with 10 bases between. This CDR3 contains 14 residues. Germline V gene lookup returns CDR1 MNHEY and CDR2 SVGAGI. CDR3 region: CASSYLQGVQPQHF. The CDR3 DNA reads as TGTGCCAGCAGTTACTTGCAGGGTGTTCAGCCCCAGCATTTT.

The V and J genes are TRBV6-5 and TRBJ1-4; possibly TRBD1 for D (5 bases). The CDR3 loop spans 14 amino acids. With 2 bases removed from V and 8 bases from J, the gap between germline ends came to 12 bases. CDR1 is MNHEY, CDR2 SVGAGI, per germline. CDR3 sequence: CASSYERGWEKLFF. CDR3 coding DNA: TGTGCCAGCAGTTACGAGAGGGGTTGGGAAAAACTGTTTTTT.

This chain joins TRBV2 and TRBJ2-7; 9 bases are a match to TRBD1. Germline loops: CDR1 SNHLY, CDR2 FYNNEI. CDR3 size: 12 residues. V shed 4 bases and J 6 bases; nucleotides not matched to a gene: 1. The CDR3 region is CASSGQGGEQYF. CDR3 sequence (DNA): TGTGCCAGCAGTGGACAGGGGGGCGAGCAGTACTTC.

The gene calls are TRBV6-4 and TRBJ2-1; 9 positions match TRBD2. This CDR3 comprises 16 residues. J was trimmed by 1 base and V by 0 bases; bases with no gene match: 1. Germline values: CDR1 MRHNA, CDR2 SNTAGT. CDR3 in DNA: TGTGCCAGCAGTGACTCGACTAGCGGATCCTACAATGAGCAGTTCTTC. Residues: CASSDSTSGSYNEQFF.